This T cell receptor beta chain derives from a study of cytomegalovirus exposure and HLA in healthy donors. Turning to the study itself: There were over 350 genotyped donors. Of these, about 81% fell in the genetic ancestry cluster associated with self-reported Caucasian donors. Study results and limitations: Excluded: some indistinguishable V segments such as TRBV6-2 and TRBV6-3. Follow-up analysis later connected one missense variant in DCLRE1C with trimming of TCR beta V- and J-genes.

Germline V gene sequence: CDR1 SGHTA, CDR2 FQGNSA. This CDR3 is 15 amino acids long. This clone has a handful of counts. Its antigen is not known. One junction end does not reproduce the germline sequence, and a read error may be involved. The PCR had 60 Vbeta and 13 Jbeta primers. Produced via immunoSEQ multiplex PCR; TCRdb's table is partial and in-frame only. The sample records approximately 100,000 clones, 65% to 80% being singletons. The sequence was collected from a man between 60 and 70 years old in good health and CMV-seropositive. The chain joins TRBV7-2 to TRBJ2-1; 7 bases are shared with TRBD2. Sequences were obtained from PBMCs. This CDR3 reads CASSLVGTTINGQFF. The CDR3 coding sequence is TGTGCCAGCAGCTTAGTCGGGACTACCATAAATGGGCAGTTCTTC. The complete variable domain, with remaining parts taken from reference TRBV7-2 and TRBJ2-1, reads GAGVSQSPSNKVTEKGKDVELRCDPISGHTALYWYRQSLGQGLEFLIYFQGNSAPDKSGLPSDRFSAERTGGSVSTLTIQRTQQEDSAVYLCASSLVGTTINGQFFGPGTRLTVL.